What follows are 9 T cell receptor beta chains derived from one specimen sequenced in a study of breast tumors, draining lymph nodes, adjacent tissues. TCRdb independently ran MiXCR on the multiplex PCR reads; one entry per CDR3 protein. This table holds roughly 100,000 distinct CDR3 sequences, less than 40% found once. Axillary draining lymph nodes of breast cancer patients supplied the node samples. Input material: axillary lymph node tissue. All receptors derive from a female donor with breast cancer. Some clones in this sample may be carry-over from other donors' samples.

This clonotype was observed many times. V is TRBV28 and J is TRBJ1-4; D unresolved. V shed 3 bases and J shed 3 bases, with 5 bases lying between them. Looked up from germline, CDR1 is MDHEN and CDR2 is SYDVKM. CDR3 length: 13 residues. The CDR3 loop is CASSFRPNEKLFF. The CDR3, as DNA: TGTGCCAGCAGTTTCAGACCTAATGAAAAACTGTTTTTT.

The table lists this clonotype with many counts. The gene calls are TRBV5-5 and TRBJ1-5, with D maybe TRBD1 (5 bases). The CDR3 runs to 15 residues. Trimming removed 1 base at V and 7 bases at J, with 15 bases between. In germline, CDR1 is SGHKS, CDR2 YYEKEE (reference sequence). The CDR3: CASSLLTGSGQPQHF. The CDR3 coding sequence is TGTGCCAGCAGCTTGCTCACAGGCTCAGGGCAGCCCCAGCATTTT.

In this sample, this clonotype turned up many times. The chain couples TRBV7-2 to TRBJ1-2; the match to TRBD1 covers 9 bases. Germline V gene data show CDR1 as SGHTA and CDR2 as FQGNSA. V shed 1 base, J shed 4 bases, and the junction held 7 bases outside the gene matches. The CDR3 is 16 amino acids. The CDR3 DNA reads TGTGCCAGCAGCTTAGGGGGACAGGGAAGATCCTATGGCTACACCTTC. Translating gives CASSLGGQGRSYGYTF.

This clonotype has a count of ten or more. V is TRBV7-2 and J is TRBJ2-1; 12 bases map to TRBD2. This CDR3 has 15 amino acids. The V segment lost 4 bases and the J segment 5 bases; nucleotides outside the gene matches: 3. Germline CDR1 and CDR2: SGHTA and FQGNSA. The CDR3 region has the DNA TGTGCCAGCAGCTGGCTAGCGGGGGGGGACAATGAGCAGTTCTTC. Amino acids: CASSWLAGGDNEQFF.

This clonotype was seen many times. This chain links TRBV11-2 with TRBJ1-6; possible D gene TRBD1, 5 bases. Trimming removed 1 base from V and 6 bases from J, with 10 bases in between. Germline values: CDR1 SGHAT, CDR2 FQNNGV. The CDR3 covers 15 residues. The CDR3 sequence: CASSLGRVTNSPLHF. The CDR3 DNA reads TGTGCCAGCAGCTTAGGCAGGGTAACTAATTCACCCCTCCACTTT.

The V gene is TRBV4-3, the J gene TRBJ1-1; D is undetermined. Germline V gene lookup returns CDR1 LGHNA and CDR2 YSLEER. The CDR3 contains 17 residues. Trimming took 0 bases from V and 1 from J, leaving 15 bases between them. CDR3 protein: CASSQDRPGLTNTEAFF. The CDR3 DNA reads TGCGCCAGCAGCCAAGATAGGCCAGGATTAACGAACACTGAAGCTTTCTTT.

Many counts were recorded for this clonotype. This chain uses TRBV6-5 with TRBJ1-2; the D gene is possibly TRBD1 (5 bases). Looked up from germline, CDR1 is MNHEY and CDR2 is SVGAGI. This CDR3 region has 14 residues. Trimming left V 0 bases short and J 8 bases short, with 13 bases between. For the CDR3, the DNA is TGTGCCAGCAGTTACTCGGGAAGGGGCGCAGGCTACACCTTC. This gives the protein CASSYSGRGAGYTF.

This clonotype was seen at least ten times. The CDR3 loop reads CASSNGTSGRNTGELFF. In nucleotides, the CDR3 is TGTGCCAGCAGCAATGGGACTAGCGGGAGGAACACCGGGGAGCTGTTTTTT. This rearrangement joins TRBV9 to TRBJ2-2, with 14 nucleotides matching TRBD2. This CDR3 has 17 residues. Trimming took 4 bases from V and 1 from J; bases not matched to a gene: 3. CDR1 is SGDLS and CDR2 is YYNGEE in the germline V gene.

This clonotype was picked up many times. The genes are TRBV6-5 and TRBJ2-7; TRBD1 aligns across 7 bases. The CDR3 is 13 amino acids. J lost 3 bases, V lost 2 bases, and 1 base had no gene match. Germline assignment: CDR1 MNHEY and CDR2 SVGAGI. In nucleotides, the CDR3 is TGTGCCAGCAGTTACCCAGGGGGCTACGAGCAGTACTTC. Translating gives CASSYPGGYEQYF.